This is a list of T cell receptor beta chains from one sample in a study of shared clonotypes between healthy human individuals. Measured with immunoSEQ multiplex PCR; TCRdb has only the in-frame clones, and not every one. The sample records about 2 million clones, roughly 95% being singletons. The sequenced material came from naive CD8+ T cells sorted from blood. The receptor set was obtained from a man aged 18 to 29 in good health. Each CDR3 is given with its conserved first and last residue. A D gene is named only where the DNA matches it firmly. Only some rows state a clone size, as once, few, many or a class for expanded clones.

clone size: -
D gene: -
V gene: TRBV7-2
J gene: TRBJ2-7
CDR3 protein: CASSHSLPPTYEQYF
CDR3 DNA: TGTGCCAGCAGCCATTCCCTCCCCCCAACCTACGAGCAGTACTTC

clone size: -
D gene: TRBD1
V gene: TRBV27
J gene: TRBJ1-5
CDR3 protein: CASRESTGGSQPQHF
CDR3 DNA: TGTGCCAGCAGGGAATCCACAGGGGGCAGTCAGCCCCAGCATTTT

clone size: -
D gene: -
V gene: TRBV5-4
J gene: TRBJ2-7
CDR3 protein: CASSLGTASYEQYF
CDR3 DNA: TGTGCCAGCAGCTTGGGGACAGCGTCCTACGAGCAGTACTTC

clone size: once
D gene: -
V gene: TRBV4-1
J gene: TRBJ2-4
CDR3 protein: CASSLQSSGQNIQYF
CDR3 DNA: TGCGCCAGCAGCCTCCAAAGCAGCGGACAAAACATTCAGTACTTC

clone size: -
D gene: -
V gene: TRBV11-2
J gene: TRBJ2-7
CDR3 protein: CASSLVTDPSSYEQYF
CDR3 DNA: TGTGCCAGCAGCTTAGTCACCGACCCTAGCTCCTACGAGCAGTACTTC

clone size: -
D gene: TRBD1
V gene: TRBV28
J gene: TRBJ2-2
CDR3 protein: CASSLAFRDRENTGELFF
CDR3 DNA: TGTGCCAGCAGTTTAGCCTTTCGGGACAGGGAGAACACCGGGGAGCTGTTTTTT

clone size: -
D gene: -
V gene: TRBV11-2
J gene: TRBJ2-7
CDR3 protein: CASSPQQKNYEQYF
CDR3 DNA: TGTGCCAGCAGCCCACAGCAGAAAAACTACGAGCAGTACTTC

clone size: -
D gene: -
V gene: TRBV27
J gene: TRBJ2-3
CDR3 protein: CASSLGGAPDTQYF
CDR3 DNA: TGTGCCAGCAGTTTAGGGGGGGCCCCAGATACGCAGTATTTT

clone size: -
D gene: -
V gene: TRBV2
J gene: TRBJ1-2
CDR3 protein: CASSGEGPDGYTF
CDR3 DNA: TGTGCCAGCAGCGGTGAAGGCCCGGATGGCTACACCTTC

clone size: -
D gene: -
V gene: TRBV5-1
J gene: TRBJ2-7
CDR3 protein: CASSLGGVRIDEQYF
CDR3 DNA: TGCGCCAGCAGCTTGGGCGGGGTTCGGATTGACGAACAGTACTTC

clone size: -
D gene: -
V gene: TRBV4-1
J gene: TRBJ2-5
CDR3 protein: CASSGGRPQETQYF
CDR3 DNA: TGCGCCAGCAGCGGGGGACGACCCCAAGAGACCCAGTACTTC

clone size: -
D gene: TRBD2
V gene: TRBV9
J gene: TRBJ2-5
CDR3 protein: CASSAWTSGGQETQYF
CDR3 DNA: TGTGCCAGCAGCGCATGGACTAGCGGGGGACAAGAGACCCAGTACTTC

clone size: -
D gene: TRBD1
V gene: TRBV28
J gene: TRBJ1-6
CDR3 protein: CASYTEYDRGRSPLHF
CDR3 DNA: TGTGCCAGCTATACCGAGTACGACAGGGGGCGTTCACCCCTCCACTTT

clone size: -
D gene: TRBD1
V gene: TRBV30
J gene: TRBJ2-7
CDR3 protein: CAWRGQGRRYEQYF
CDR3 DNA: TGTGCCTGGAGGGGACAGGGGAGACGGTACGAGCAGTACTTC

clone size: -
D gene: TRBD2
V gene: TRBV29-1
J gene: TRBJ2-7
CDR3 protein: CSVGTSGGFYEQYF
CDR3 DNA: TGCAGCGTTGGGACTAGCGGGGGTTTCTACGAGCAGTACTTC

clone size: -
D gene: -
V gene: TRBV11-2
J gene: TRBJ2-2
CDR3 protein: CASSFGLDTGELFF
CDR3 DNA: TGTGCCAGCAGCTTTGGCCTGGACACCGGGGAGCTGTTTTTT

clone size: -
D gene: -
V gene: TRBV27
J gene: TRBJ2-7
CDR3 protein: CASSLLGVKIPYEQYF
CDR3 DNA: TGTGCCAGCAGTTTACTTGGGGTGAAGATCCCCTACGAGCAGTACTTC

clone size: -
D gene: TRBD1
V gene: TRBV5-4
J gene: TRBJ1-2
CDR3 protein: CASSFDRGEYGYTF
CDR3 DNA: TGTGCCAGCAGCTTCGACAGGGGAGAATATGGCTACACCTTC

clone size: -
D gene: TRBD1
V gene: TRBV18
J gene: TRBJ2-1
CDR3 protein: CASSPGTGDYRSSYNEQFF
CDR3 DNA: TGTGCCAGCTCACCAGGGACAGGGGACTACCGCTCTTCCTACAATGAGCAGTTCTTC

clone size: -
D gene: TRBD2
V gene: TRBV11-2
J gene: TRBJ2-7
CDR3 protein: CASSSSGGWGSYEQYF
CDR3 DNA: TGTGCCAGCAGCTCTAGCGGGGGGTGGGGCTCCTACGAGCAGTACTTC

clone size: -
D gene: -
V gene: TRBV25-1
J gene: TRBJ2-4
CDR3 protein: CASSEPRGWVPAKNIQYF
CDR3 DNA: TGTGCCAGCAGTGAACCCCGGGGTTGGGTCCCAGCCAAAAACATTCAGTACTTC

clone size: -
D gene: TRBD1
V gene: TRBV27
J gene: TRBJ2-1
CDR3 protein: CASASGQNNEQFF
CDR3 DNA: TGTGCCAGCGCCTCGGGACAGAACAATGAGCAGTTCTTC

clone size: -
D gene: -
V gene: TRBV7-9
J gene: TRBJ1-2
CDR3 protein: CAGQGTNYGYTF
CDR3 DNA: TGTGCCGGCCAGGGTACTAACTATGGCTACACCTTC

clone size: -
D gene: TRBD2
V gene: TRBV27
J gene: TRBJ2-1
CDR3 protein: CASSWQAGAHNEQFF
CDR3 DNA: TGTGCCAGCAGTTGGCAGGCGGGAGCCCACAATGAGCAGTTCTTC

clone size: -
D gene: -
V gene: TRBV23-1
J gene: TRBJ1-5
CDR3 protein: CAGNSNQPQHF
CDR3 DNA: TGCGCCGGAAATAGCAATCAGCCCCAGCATTTT

clone size: -
D gene: TRBD1
V gene: TRBV4-1
J gene: TRBJ2-7
CDR3 protein: CASSQTGTGGYEQYF
CDR3 DNA: TGCGCCAGCAGCCAAACCGGGACAGGGGGGTACGAGCAGTACTTC

clone size: once
D gene: -
V gene: TRBV7-9
J gene: TRBJ2-5
CDR3 protein: CASSLVSPTPETQYF
CDR3 DNA: TGTGCCAGCAGCTTAGTTAGCCCCACACCCGAGACCCAGTACTTC

clone size: -
D gene: -
V gene: TRBV29-1
J gene: TRBJ1-1
CDR3 protein: CSVRGNTEAFF
CDR3 DNA: TGCAGCGTCCGAGGGAACACTGAAGCTTTCTTT

clone size: -
D gene: -
V gene: TRBV4-1
J gene: TRBJ2-1
CDR3 protein: CASSQRGNEQFF
CDR3 DNA: TGCGCCAGCAGCCAACGGGGAAATGAGCAGTTCTTC

clone size: -
D gene: -
V gene: TRBV5-6
J gene: TRBJ2-7
CDR3 protein: CASSFSDLEQYF
CDR3 DNA: TGTGCCAGCAGCTTCTCGGACCTCGAGCAGTACTTC

clone size: -
D gene: -
V gene: TRBV27
J gene: TRBJ2-2
CDR3 protein: CASSFGSTGELFF
CDR3 DNA: TGTGCCAGCAGTTTTGGGTCCACCGGGGAGCTGTTTTTT

clone size: -
D gene: -
V gene: TRBV9
J gene: TRBJ2-3
CDR3 protein: CASSVRDKTDTQYF
CDR3 DNA: TGTGCCAGCAGCGTCCGGGACAAAACAGATACGCAGTATTTT

clone size: -
D gene: TRBD2
V gene: TRBV27
J gene: TRBJ2-7
CDR3 protein: CASSLLGEGYEQYF
CDR3 DNA: TGTGCCAGCAGTTTATTAGGGGAGGGATACGAGCAGTACTTC

clone size: -
D gene: -
V gene: TRBV29-1
J gene: TRBJ2-5
CDR3 protein: CSATPRTEETQYF
CDR3 DNA: TGCAGCGCGACACCCAGGACGGAAGAGACCCAGTACTTC

clone size: -
D gene: -
V gene: TRBV4-1
J gene: TRBJ2-1
CDR3 protein: CASSHQSGEQFF
CDR3 DNA: TGCGCCAGCAGCCATCAAAGTGGGGAGCAGTTCTTC

clone size: once
D gene: -
V gene: TRBV29-1
J gene: TRBJ2-7
CDR3 protein: CSVGGGETYEQYF
CDR3 DNA: TGCAGCGTTGGAGGGGGAGAGACCTACGAGCAGTACTTC

clone size: once
D gene: -
V gene: TRBV25-1
J gene: TRBJ1-6
CDR3 protein: CASRAGRNSYNSPLHF
CDR3 DNA: TGTGCCAGCAGGGCGGGACGGAACTCCTATAATTCACCCCTCCACTTT

clone size: -
D gene: TRBD2
V gene: TRBV19
J gene: TRBJ2-7
CDR3 protein: CASSFGLAGGGYEQYF
CDR3 DNA: TGTGCCAGTAGTTTTGGACTAGCGGGAGGAGGCTACGAGCAGTACTTC

clone size: -
D gene: TRBD1
V gene: TRBV2
J gene: TRBJ1-2
CDR3 protein: CASSTSKRDRLNYGYTF
CDR3 DNA: TGTGCCAGCAGTACATCAAAAAGGGACAGACTCAACTATGGCTACACCTTC

clone size: -
D gene: -
V gene: TRBV9
J gene: TRBJ1-2
CDR3 protein: CASSVTTRGGYGYTF
CDR3 DNA: TGTGCCAGCAGCGTAACTACCCGGGGCGGATATGGCTACACCTTC

clone size: -
D gene: -
V gene: TRBV4-3
J gene: TRBJ2-1
CDR3 protein: CASSQDSVSSYNEQFF
CDR3 DNA: TGCGCCAGCAGCCAAGATAGCGTCAGCTCCTACAATGAGCAGTTCTTC

clone size: -
D gene: -
V gene: TRBV13
J gene: TRBJ1-1
CDR3 protein: CASSERDGMEAFF
CDR3 DNA: TGTGCCAGCAGCGAGAGGGACGGAATGGAAGCTTTCTTT

clone size: -
D gene: TRBD1
V gene: TRBV5-6
J gene: TRBJ2-3
CDR3 protein: CASSVQGAADTQYF
CDR3 DNA: TGTGCCAGCAGCGTCCAGGGGGCCGCAGATACGCAGTATTTT

clone size: -
D gene: TRBD1
V gene: TRBV5-6
J gene: TRBJ2-5
CDR3 protein: CASSFGDRGRETQYF
CDR3 DNA: TGTGCCAGCAGCTTCGGGGACAGGGGGCGTGAGACCCAGTACTTC

clone size: -
D gene: -
V gene: TRBV6-5
J gene: TRBJ1-1
CDR3 protein: CATSWDTEAFF
CDR3 DNA: TGTGCCACCTCATGGGACACTGAAGCTTTCTTT

clone size: -
D gene: -
V gene: TRBV4-1
J gene: TRBJ1-1
CDR3 protein: CASSRGVGQRNTEAFF
CDR3 DNA: TGCGCCAGCAGCCGCGGAGTGGGGCAGAGGAACACTGAAGCTTTCTTT

clone size: few
D gene: TRBD1
V gene: TRBV7-6
J gene: TRBJ1-1
CDR3 protein: CASSAGTGGTEAFF
CDR3 DNA: TGTGCCAGCAGCGCCGGGACAGGGGGTACTGAAGCTTTCTTT

clone size: -
D gene: -
V gene: TRBV6-5
J gene: TRBJ1-4
CDR3 protein: CASSVGTGAIPLFF
CDR3 DNA: -

clone size: -
D gene: -
V gene: TRBV7-9
J gene: TRBJ1-1
CDR3 protein: CASSLGGRPEAFF
CDR3 DNA: TGTGCCAGCAGCTTAGGGGGGCGTCCTGAAGCTTTCTTT